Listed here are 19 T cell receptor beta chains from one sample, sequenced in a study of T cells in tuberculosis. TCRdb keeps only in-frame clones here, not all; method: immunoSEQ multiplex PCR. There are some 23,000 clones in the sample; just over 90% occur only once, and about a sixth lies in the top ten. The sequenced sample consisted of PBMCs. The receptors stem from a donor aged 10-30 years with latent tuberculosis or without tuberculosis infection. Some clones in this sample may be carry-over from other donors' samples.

In nucleotides, the CDR3 is TGTGCCAGTAAAGACAGGGCCCTTACCTTC. Protein sequence: CASKDRALTF. This chain connects TRBV19 to TRBJ1-2; 7 bases fit TRBD1. The CDR3 extends over 10 amino acids. After removal of 7 bases from V and 14 bases from J, the junction contained 7 bases not matched to a gene. Germline-derived CDR1 and CDR2 are LNHDA and SQIVND (reference sequence). Full variable domain (outside the CDR3, taken from reference TRBV19 and TRBJ1-2): DGGITQSPKYLFRKEGQNVTLSCEQNLNHDAMYWYRQDPGQGLRLIYYSQIVNDFQKGDIAEGYSVSREKKESFPLTVTSAQKNPTAFYLCASKDRALTFGSGTRLTVV.

The CDR3 DNA reads as TGTGCCAGTAGTAACAGGGGCAGCTCCTACGAGCAGTACTTC. Protein sequence: CASSNRGSSYEQYF. J is TRBJ2-7 and V is TRBV19, with 7 bases aligning to TRBD1. Per the germline V gene, CDR1 is LNHDA and CDR2 is SQIVND (reference sequence). CDR3 length: 14 amino acids. Trimming took 4 bases from V and 0 from J; bases not matched to a gene: 3.

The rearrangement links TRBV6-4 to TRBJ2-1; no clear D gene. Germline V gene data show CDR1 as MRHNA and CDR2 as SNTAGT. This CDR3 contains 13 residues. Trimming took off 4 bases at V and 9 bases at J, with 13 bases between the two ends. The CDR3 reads CASSVESTTEQFF. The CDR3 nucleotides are TGTGCCAGCAGTGTCGAATCTACCACTGAGCAGTTCTTC.

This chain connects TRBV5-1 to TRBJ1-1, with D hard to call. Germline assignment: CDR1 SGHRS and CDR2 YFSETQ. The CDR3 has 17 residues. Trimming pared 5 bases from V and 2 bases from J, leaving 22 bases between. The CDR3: CASSSTFGGLSNTEAFF. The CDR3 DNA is TGCGCCAGCAGTTCTACTTTTGGCGGGTTAAGTAACACTGAAGCTTTCTTT.

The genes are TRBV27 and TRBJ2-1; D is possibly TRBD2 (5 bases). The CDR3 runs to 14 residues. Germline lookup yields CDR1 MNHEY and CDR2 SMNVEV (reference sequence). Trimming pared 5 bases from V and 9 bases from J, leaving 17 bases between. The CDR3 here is CASSPGNRALEQFF. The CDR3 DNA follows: TGTGCCAGCAGTCCCGGGAATAGGGCGCTTGAGCAGTTCTTC.

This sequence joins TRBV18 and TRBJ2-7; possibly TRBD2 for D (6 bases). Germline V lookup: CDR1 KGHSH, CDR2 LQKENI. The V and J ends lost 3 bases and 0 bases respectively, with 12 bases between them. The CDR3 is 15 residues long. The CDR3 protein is CASSPGGFSSYEQYF. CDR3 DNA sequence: TGTGCCAGCTCACCCGGAGGGTTTAGCTCCTACGAGCAGTACTTC.

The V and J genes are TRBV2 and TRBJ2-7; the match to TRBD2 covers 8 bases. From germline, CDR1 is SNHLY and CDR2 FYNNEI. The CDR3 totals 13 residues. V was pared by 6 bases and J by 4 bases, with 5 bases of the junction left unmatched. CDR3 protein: CASRRGTSYEQYF. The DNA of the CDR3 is TGTGCCAGCAGGAGGGGGACTAGTTACGAGCAGTACTTC. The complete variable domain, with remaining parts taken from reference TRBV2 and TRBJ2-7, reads EPEVTQTPSHQVTQMGQEVILRCVPISNHLYFYWYRQILGQKVEFLVSFYNNEISEKSEIFDDQFSVERPDGSNFTLKIRSTKLEDSAMYFCASRRGTSYEQYFGPGTRLTVT.

The CDR3 nucleotides are TGTGCCAGCAGACGGGGAGGAACCTACGAGCAGTACTTC. Translation gives CASRRGGTYEQYF. The rearrangement joins TRBV6-1 to TRBJ2-7; D perhaps matches TRBD2 (6 bases). Germline V gene sequence: CDR1 MNHNS, CDR2 SASEGT. This CDR3 spans 13 amino acids. V gave up 6 bases and J gave up 2 bases, with 11 bases separating them.

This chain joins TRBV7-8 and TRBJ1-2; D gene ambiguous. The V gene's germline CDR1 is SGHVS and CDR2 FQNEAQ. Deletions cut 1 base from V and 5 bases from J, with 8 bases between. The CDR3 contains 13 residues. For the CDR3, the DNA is TGTGCCAGCAGCTTAGACAAGAATTATGGCTACACCTTC. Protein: CASSLDKNYGYTF.

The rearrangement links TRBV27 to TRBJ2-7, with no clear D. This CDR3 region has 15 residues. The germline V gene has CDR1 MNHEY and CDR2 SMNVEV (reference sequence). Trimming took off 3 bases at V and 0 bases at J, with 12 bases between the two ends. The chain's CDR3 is CASSLSLRSSYEQYF. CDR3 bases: TGTGCCAGCAGTTTGTCTCTTAGGAGCTCCTACGAGCAGTACTTC.

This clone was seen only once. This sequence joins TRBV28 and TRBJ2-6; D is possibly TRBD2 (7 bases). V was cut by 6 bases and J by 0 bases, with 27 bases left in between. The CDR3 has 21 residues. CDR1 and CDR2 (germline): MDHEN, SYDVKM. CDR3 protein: CASSPIPGGGSSPSGANVLTF. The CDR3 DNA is TGTGCCAGCAGCCCTATCCCTGGGGGGGGCAGCTCCCCCTCTGGGGCCAACGTCCTGACTTTC.

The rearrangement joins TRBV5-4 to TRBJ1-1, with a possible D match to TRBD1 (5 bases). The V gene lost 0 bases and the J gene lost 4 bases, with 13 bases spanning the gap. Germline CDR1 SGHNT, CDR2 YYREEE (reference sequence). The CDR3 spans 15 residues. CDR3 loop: CASSLGRGRGTEAFF. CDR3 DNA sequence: TGTGCCAGCAGCTTGGGGAGGGGAAGGGGCACTGAAGCTTTCTTT.

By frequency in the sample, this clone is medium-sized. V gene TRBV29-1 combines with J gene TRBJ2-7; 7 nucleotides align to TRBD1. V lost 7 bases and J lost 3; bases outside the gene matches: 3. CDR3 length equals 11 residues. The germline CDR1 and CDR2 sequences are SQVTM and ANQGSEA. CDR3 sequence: CSAGQDYEQYF. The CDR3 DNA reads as TGCAGCGCCGGACAGGACTACGAGCAGTACTTC.

Here the CDR3 DNA reads TGTGCCAGCAGCTTAGATGTCAGGGGAGCGAACGGGGAGCTGTTTTTT. Amino acid sequence: CASSLDVRGANGELFF. The chain links TRBV7-3 to TRBJ2-2; the D gene is possibly TRBD1 (6 bases). From germline, CDR1 is SGHTA and CDR2 FQGTGA. The V end was cut by 2 bases, the J end by 7 bases, with 17 bases between. The CDR3 has 16 amino acids.

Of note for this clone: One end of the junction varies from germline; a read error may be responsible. This CDR3 is CASSFGQGRVGELFF. DNA for the CDR3: TGTGCTAGCAGCTTCGGTCAGGGAAGGGTCGGGGAGCTGTTTTTT. The chain joins TRBV7-7 to TRBJ2-2; tentatively, D is TRBD1 (5 bases). In germline, CDR1 is SSHAT, CDR2 FNYEAQ (reference sequence). This CDR3 contains 15 residues.

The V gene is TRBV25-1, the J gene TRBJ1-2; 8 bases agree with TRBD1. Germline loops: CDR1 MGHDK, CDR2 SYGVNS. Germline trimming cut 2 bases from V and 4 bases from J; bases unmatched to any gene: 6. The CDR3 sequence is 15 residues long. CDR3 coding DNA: TGTGCCAGCAGTGAAAATCAGGGGGCAATCTATGGCTACACCTTC. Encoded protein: CASSENQGAIYGYTF.

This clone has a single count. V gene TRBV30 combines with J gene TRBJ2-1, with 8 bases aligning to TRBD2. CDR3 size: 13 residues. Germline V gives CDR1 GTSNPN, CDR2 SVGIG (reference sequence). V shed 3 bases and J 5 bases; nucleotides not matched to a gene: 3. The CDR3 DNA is TGTGCCTGGAGACTAGCGGTTAACAATGAGCAGTTCTTC. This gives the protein CAWRLAVNNEQFF.

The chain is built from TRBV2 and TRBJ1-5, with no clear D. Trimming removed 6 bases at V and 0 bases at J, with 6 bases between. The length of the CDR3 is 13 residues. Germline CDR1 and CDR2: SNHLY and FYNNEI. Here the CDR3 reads CASSLYSNQPQHF. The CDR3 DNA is TGTGCCAGCAGCCTTTATAGCAATCAGCCCCAGCATTTT.

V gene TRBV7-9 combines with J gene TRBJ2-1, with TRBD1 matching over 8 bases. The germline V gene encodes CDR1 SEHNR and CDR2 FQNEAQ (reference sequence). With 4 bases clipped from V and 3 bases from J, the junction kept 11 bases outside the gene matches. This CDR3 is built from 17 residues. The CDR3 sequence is CASSSRTGSPYYNEQFF. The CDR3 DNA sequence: TGTGCCAGCAGCTCCCGGACAGGGAGCCCCTACTACAATGAGCAGTTCTTC. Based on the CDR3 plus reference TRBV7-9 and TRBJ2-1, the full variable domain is DTGVSQNPRHKITKRGQNVTFRCDPISEHNRLYWYRQTLGQGPEFLTYFQNEAQLEKSRLLSDRFSAERPKGSFSTLEIQRTEQGDSAMYLCASSSRTGSPYYNEQFFGPGTRLTVL.